This TCR beta chain was profiled in a study of graft-versus-host responses after intestinal transplantation. Study overall: Every one of the recipients received anti-thymocyte globulin induction and afterwards took tacrolimus and steroids for around 3 years.

The CDR3 is made up of 18 amino acids. The junction had 10 bases not matched to a gene; V was cut back by 3 bases and J by 4 bases. Looked up from germline, CDR1 is MDHEN and CDR2 is SYDVKM. Measured with immunoSEQ multiplex PCR; TCRdb has only the in-frame clones, and not every one. The table has around 23,000 clones, roughly 79% seen once; the top ten hold roughly 3%. Intraepithelial lymphocytes and lamina propria lymphocytes were released through processing of graft tissue. The origin of this receptor is a human patient who received an intestinal transplant, so some T cells may come from the graft donor. This chain joins TRBV28 and TRBJ2-1, with TRBD2 identical over 12 bases. Specimen: ileum tissue, collected 12 days after intestinal transplant. This chain's CDR3 is CASSFLRTSGTVYNEQFF. The CDR3 DNA reads as TGTGCCAGCAGTTTCCTTCGGACTAGCGGGACAGTTTACAATGAGCAGTTCTTC.